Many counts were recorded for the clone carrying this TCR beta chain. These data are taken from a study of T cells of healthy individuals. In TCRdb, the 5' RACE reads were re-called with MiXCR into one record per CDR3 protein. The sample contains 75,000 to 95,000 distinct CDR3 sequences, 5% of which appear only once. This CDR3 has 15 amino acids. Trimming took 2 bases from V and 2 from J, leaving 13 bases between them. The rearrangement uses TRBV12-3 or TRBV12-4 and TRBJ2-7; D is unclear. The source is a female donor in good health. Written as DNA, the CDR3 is TGTGCCAGCAGTTTAAACCGGCCCCAAGCCTACGAGCAGTACTTC. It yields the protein CASSLNRPQAYEQYF.